What follows are 12 T cell receptor beta chains derived from one specimen sequenced in a study of T cells in localized non-small cell lung cancer. Sequencing used immunoSEQ multiplex PCR; TCRdb keeps in-frame clones, though not all of them. The sample has 30,000 to 40,000 clones, roughly 82% seen once. The sequencing here drew on peripheral blood, taken before any cancer treatment. Receptors were obtained from a male donor aged 60 or older with stage III squamous cell lung carcinoma.

The CDR3 bases are TGTGCCAGCTCACCAATCATAGCGGGAGATGGGAATGAGCAGTTCTTC. Translating gives CASSPIIAGDGNEQFF. The J gene is TRBJ2-1, the V gene TRBV18; 9 bases match TRBD2. The CDR3 extends over 16 amino acids. J was trimmed by 7 bases and V by 2 bases; bases with no gene match: 9. Germline V CDR1 and CDR2: KGHSH, LQKENI. Supplemented by reference TRBV18 and TRBJ2-1, the full variable domain reads NAGVMQNPRHLVRRRGQEARLRCSPMKGHSHVYWYRQLPEEGLKFMVYLQKENIIDESGMPKERFSAEFPKEGPSILRIQQVVRGDSAAYFCASSPIIAGDGNEQFFGPGTRLTVL.

The chain carries TRBV27 and TRBJ1-2, with D perhaps matching TRBD1 (5 bases). Germline CDR1 reads MNHEY; CDR2 reads SMNVEV (reference sequence). V was cut by 4 bases and J by 4 bases, with 10 bases left in between. The CDR3 extends over 13 amino acids. CDR3 DNA sequence: TGTGCCAGCAGTTCCCTTGGGGGCTATGGCTACACCTTC. This codes for CASSSLGGYGYTF.

The genes are TRBV7-3 and TRBJ1-5; no reliable D call. Germline-derived CDR1 and CDR2 are SGHTA and FQGTGA. This CDR3 spans 12 amino acids. V lost 6 bases and J 0 bases, leaving 3 bases between the germline ends. The DNA of the CDR3 is TGTGCCAGCAGGGGTAGCAATCAGCCCCAGCATTTT. This translates into CASRGSNQPQHF.

V is TRBV2 and J is TRBJ1-1; no clear D. The germline V gene has CDR1 SNHLY and CDR2 FYNNEI. The CDR3 loop spans 14 amino acids. V was pared by 3 bases and J by 4 bases, with 12 bases between. CDR3 protein: CASSEPGLTTEAFF. CDR3 nucleotides: TGTGCCAGCAGTGAGCCGGGATTGACCACTGAAGCTTTCTTT.

In its sample, this clone was seen a few times. The V gene is TRBV19, the J gene TRBJ1-2, with 9 positions matching TRBD1. The CDR3 consists of 16 residues. The germline V gene has CDR1 LNHDA and CDR2 SQIVND (reference sequence). V lost 1 base and J lost 6; bases outside the gene matches: 9. CDR3 residues: CASSIVTGTGRNGYTF. In DNA form, the CDR3 reads TGTGCCAGTAGTATAGTCACCGGGACAGGGAGAAATGGCTACACCTTC.

The chain combines TRBV19 with TRBJ2-7, with TRBD1 as a possible D gene (5 bases). Per the germline V gene, CDR1 is LNHDA and CDR2 is SQIVND (reference sequence). V was pared by 1 base and J by 0 bases, with 7 bases between. The CDR3 contains 14 residues. The CDR3 DNA is TGTGCCAGTAGTATAGGACAGTTCTCCTACGAGCAGTACTTC. Translated: CASSIGQFSYEQYF.

This clone was seen a single time. The chain carries TRBV7-6 and TRBJ1-1; no firm D call. CDR3 length: 13 residues. Germline V CDR1 and CDR2: SGHVS, FNYEAQ. Trimming removed 5 bases from V and 2 bases from J, with 9 bases in between. The CDR3 DNA reads TGTGCCAGCAGCCCGTCCCCAAACACTGAAGCTTTCTTT. Amino acid sequence: CASSPSPNTEAFF.

The V call is TRBV7-9, the J call TRBJ1-4; the D is unclear. The CDR3 contains 14 residues. Germline V CDR1 and CDR2: SEHNR, FQNEAQ (reference sequence). Between the trimmed V and J ends, which lost 4 bases and 8 bases, there was a span of 14 bases. The CDR3 bases are TGTGCCAGCAGCTCCGGGCCCCTTAGGGAAAAACTGTTTTTT. Encoded protein: CASSSGPLREKLFF.

The gene calls are TRBV27 and TRBJ2-1, with D possibly matching TRBD2 (5 bases). V lost 2 bases to trimming and J lost 0 bases, with 8 bases between them. This CDR3 is 15 amino acids long. Germline V gene lookup returns CDR1 MNHEY and CDR2 SMNVEV (reference sequence). The CDR3 nucleotides read TGTGCCAGCAGTTTAGCGGGCCCCTCCTACAATGAGCAGTTCTTC. This encodes CASSLAGPSYNEQFF.

The chain combines TRBV7-3 with TRBJ2-2; tentative D call: TRBD2 (5 bases). Germline V gives CDR1 SGHTA, CDR2 FQGTGA. Trimming took off 2 bases at V and 5 bases at J, with 15 bases between the two ends. This CDR3 is built from 16 residues. For the CDR3, the DNA is TGTGCCAGCAGCTTAGAAGGCGGGCGCGGGACCGGGGAGCTGTTTTTT. The encoded protein is CASSLEGGRGTGELFF.

The V and J genes are TRBV11-2 and TRBJ2-6; no clear D gene. Trimming left V 5 bases short and J 4 bases short, with 9 bases between. Germline-derived CDR1 and CDR2 are SGHAT and FQNNGV. The CDR3 is made up of 14 amino acids. In DNA, the CDR3 is TGTGCCAGCAGCCCGACAACCGGGGCCAACGTCCTGACTTTC. Encoded protein: CASSPTTGANVLTF.

V and J are TRBV2 and TRBJ2-3, with TRBD1 matching over 8 bases. This CDR3 is built from 14 residues. From germline, CDR1 is SNHLY and CDR2 FYNNEI. Trimming took 6 bases from V and 3 from J; bases not matched to a gene: 5. The CDR3 region has the DNA TGTGCCAGCAGCTACAGGGGGAGGACAGATACGCAGTATTTT. This codes for CASSYRGRTDTQYF.